A selection of T cell receptor beta chains follows, all from one sample in a study of shared clonotypes between healthy human individuals. The data were produced by immunoSEQ multiplex PCR, yet TCRdb's version contains in-frame clones alone and is incomplete. The data hold around 2.1 million clones, with 93% observed a single time. Sequencing was done on a sample of naive CD8+ T cells from PBMCs. The receptors shown here come from a young man in good health. Some clones in this sample may be carry-over from other donors' samples. The CDR3 runs from the conserved cysteine through the conserved F or W. A D gene is named only where the DNA matches it firmly. Size values are once, few and many counts, or a class for expanded clones, and some rows have none.

clone size,CDR3 length,J gene,D gene,V gene,CDR3 protein,CDR3 DNA
once,17,TRBJ2-3,TRBD2,TRBV29-1,CSVGPPSGRLGTDTQYF,TGCAGCGTCGGCCCCCCAAGCGGGAGGCTAGGCACAGATACGCAGTATTTT
NA,13,TRBJ2-1,NA,TRBV11-2,CASSLALYNEQFF,TGTGCCAGCAGCTTGGCTCTTTACAATGAGCAGTTCTTC
NA,13,TRBJ2-2,NA,TRBV27,CASSLRNTGELFF,TGTGCCAGCAGTTTAAGGAACACCGGGGAGCTGTTTTTT
NA,13,TRBJ1-1,NA,TRBV13,CASNGPGGTEAFF,TGTGCCAGCAACGGACCGGGGGGCACTGAAGCTTTCTTT
NA,12,TRBJ2-2,NA,TRBV6-5,CASSPGSGELFF,TGTGCCAGCAGCCCCGGTAGCGGGGAGCTGTTTTTT
NA,14,TRBJ2-7,NA,TRBV7-8,CASSLGPGINEQYF,TGTGCCAGCAGCTTGGGACCAGGGATCAACGAGCAGTACTTC
NA,14,TRBJ2-1,NA,TRBV29-1,CSVEGGRVGNEQFF,TGCAGCGTTGAAGGGGGCAGGGTGGGCAATGAGCAGTTCTTC
NA,15,TRBJ2-3,TRBD2,TRBV6-6,CASSYASGSADTQYF,TGTGCCAGCAGTTACGCTAGCGGGAGTGCAGATACGCAGTATTTT
NA,18,TRBJ2-1,NA,TRBV7-6,CASSRLSYPGVLVNEQFF,TGTGCCAGCAGCCGTTTATCTTACCCCGGGGTCTTGGTTAATGAGCAGTTCTTC
NA,18,TRBJ2-7,NA,TRBV7-9,CASSSTTPTATWSYEQYF,TGTGCCAGCAGCTCCACTACCCCGACAGCCACCTGGTCCTACGAGCAGTACTTC
once,16,TRBJ2-1,TRBD2,TRBV7-8,CASSSLGAGGPNEQFF,TGTGCCAGCAGCTCCCTCGGCGCGGGAGGCCCCAATGAGCAGTTCTTC
NA,18,TRBJ2-1,TRBD2,TRBV28,CASSRLALPRSSYNEQFF,TGTGCCAGCAGCCGACTAGCGCTCCCACGGAGCTCCTACAATGAGCAGTTCTTC
NA,15,TRBJ2-7,NA,TRBV4-1,CASSLTIAYSYEQYF,TGCGCCAGCAGCCTCACCATAGCGTACTCCTACGAGCAGTACTTC
NA,14,TRBJ2-7,TRBD1,TRBV28,CASSSGQFSYEQYF,TGTGCCAGCAGTTCGGGACAGTTCTCCTACGAGCAGTACTTC